What follows are 9 T cell receptor beta chains derived from one specimen sequenced in a study of identical twins. TCRdb re-called the 5' RACE reads through MiXCR, storing one row per CDR3 protein. The data show under 800,000 distinct CDR3 sequences, 21% seen once. These data were likewise used in another study, on T cells expressing NK-cell markers.

Sequenced input: PBMCs. Receptors originate from a woman between 18 and 29 years old in good health.

The chain joins TRBV5-1 to TRBJ2-1; D is undetermined. CDR3 length: 19 residues. The ends were cut back, 3 bases at V and 0 bases at J, with 22 bases in the middle. Germline V lookup: CDR1 SGHRS, CDR2 YFSETQ. The CDR3 reads CASSSGVLQRERSYNEQFF. CDR3 nucleotide sequence: TGCGCCAGCAGCTCTGGGGTATTGCAGCGTGAACGCTCCTACAATGAGCAGTTCTTC.

The chain employs TRBV12-3 or TRBV12-4 and TRBJ1-6, with TRBD1 matching 7 bases. V trimming: 6 bases; J trimming: 8 bases; junction bases outside the gene matches: 10. The CDR3 runs to 15 residues. This CDR3 is CASSQDRVAHSPLHF. Written as DNA, the CDR3 is TGTGCCAGCAGCCAAGACAGGGTAGCGCATTCACCCCTCCACTTT.

This chain uses TRBV6-1 with TRBJ2-1; 11 bases are shared with TRBD2. V dropped 3 bases and J dropped 10; count of bases not matched to a gene: 8. This CDR3 comprises 15 residues. The germline V gene encodes CDR1 MNHNS and CDR2 SASEGT. The CDR3 sequence is CASSERGTSGAEQFF. In nucleotides, the CDR3 is TGTGCCAGCAGTGAGAGGGGGACTAGCGGAGCCGAGCAGTTCTTC.

The chain is built from TRBV20-1 and TRBJ2-3, with 9 bases fitting TRBD2. Germline values: CDR1 DFQATT, CDR2 SNEGSKA (reference sequence). The CDR3 loop spans 15 amino acids. Trimming at V came to 0 bases and at J to 6 bases, leaving 7 bases not matched to a gene. The CDR3: CSAREGRGGADTQYF. In nucleotides, the CDR3 is TGCAGTGCTAGAGAAGGGCGGGGGGGCGCGGATACGCAGTATTTT.

This clonotype has at least ten counts. The V gene is TRBV7-2, the J gene TRBJ2-1; D gene unclear. This CDR3 is 13 amino acids long. V lost 5 bases and J 5 bases, leaving 10 bases between the germline ends. In germline, CDR1 is SGHTA, CDR2 FQGNSA. CDR3 sequence: CASSPRGHNEQFF. DNA for the CDR3: TGTGCCAGCAGCCCCCGAGGCCACAATGAGCAGTTCTTC.

This clonotype came up a few times. This may come from a read error, since a much larger clone is one base off. The chain couples TRBV7-2 to TRBJ2-7, with D uncertain. Germline values: CDR1 SGHTA, CDR2 FQGNSA. The CDR3 runs to 12 residues. Trimming left V 5 bases short and J 2 bases short, with 7 bases between. CDR3 DNA sequence: TGTGCCAGCAGCCACTCCCCCTACGAGCAGTACTTC. Translated: CASSHSPYEQYF.

This clonotype was observed a handful of times. The chain has TRBV7-2 and TRBJ2-5; 7 nucleotides match TRBD2. The length of the CDR3 is 15 residues. Germline CDR1 SGHTA, CDR2 FQGNSA. V shed 4 bases and J 1 base; nucleotides not matched to a gene: 6. The CDR3 DNA sequence: TGTGCCAGCAGCTCGTTCGGGGGGACCCAAGAGACCCAGTACTTC. Its protein product is CASSSFGGTQETQYF.

This clonotype was seen repeatedly, ten times or more. The V and J genes are TRBV20-1 and TRBJ2-4; 7 bases line up with TRBD1. From germline, CDR1 is DFQATT and CDR2 SNEGSKA (reference sequence). Trimming at V came to 2 bases and at J to 0 bases, leaving 7 bases not matched to a gene. This CDR3 is 16 amino acids long. CDR3 loop: CSARPGDSLAKNIQYF. The CDR3 coding sequence is TGCAGTGCTAGACCTGGGGACAGCTTAGCCAAAAACATTCAGTACTTC.

In its sample, this clonotype was seen many times. The gene calls are TRBV12-3 or TRBV12-4 and TRBJ1-6; D is perhaps TRBD1 (6 bases). V lost 6 bases and J lost 14, with 14 bases in between. This CDR3 spans 12 amino acids. The CDR3 nucleotides are TGTGCCAGCAGGAGGGGGGCTCTGGCCCTCCACTTT. This codes for CASRRGALALHF.